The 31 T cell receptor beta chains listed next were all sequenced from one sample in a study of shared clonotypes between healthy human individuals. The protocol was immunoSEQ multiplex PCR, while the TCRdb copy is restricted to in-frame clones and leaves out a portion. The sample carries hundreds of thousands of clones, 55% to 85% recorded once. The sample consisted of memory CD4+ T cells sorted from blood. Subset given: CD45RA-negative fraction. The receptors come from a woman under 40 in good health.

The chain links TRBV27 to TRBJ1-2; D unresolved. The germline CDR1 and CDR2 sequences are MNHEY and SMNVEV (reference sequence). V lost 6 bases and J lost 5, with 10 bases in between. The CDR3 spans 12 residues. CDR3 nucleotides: TGTGCCAGCAGAAAGGAATCATATGGCTACACCTTC. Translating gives CASRKESYGYTF.

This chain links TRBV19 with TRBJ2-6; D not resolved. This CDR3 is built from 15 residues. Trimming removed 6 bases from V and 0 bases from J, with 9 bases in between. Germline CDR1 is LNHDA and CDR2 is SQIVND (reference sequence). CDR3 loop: CASRHIPSGANVLTF. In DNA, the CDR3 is TGTGCCAGTAGACATATACCCTCTGGGGCCAACGTCCTGACTTTC.

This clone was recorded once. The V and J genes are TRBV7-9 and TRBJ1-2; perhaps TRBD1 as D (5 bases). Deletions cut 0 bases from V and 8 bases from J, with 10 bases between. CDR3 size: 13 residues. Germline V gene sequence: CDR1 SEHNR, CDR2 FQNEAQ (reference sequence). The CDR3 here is CASSLAQGEGYTF. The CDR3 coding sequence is TGTGCCAGCAGCTTAGCCCAGGGTGAGGGCTACACCTTC. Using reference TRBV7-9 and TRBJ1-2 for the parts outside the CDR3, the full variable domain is DTGVSQNPRHKITKRGQNVTFRCDPISEHNRLYWYRQTLGQGPEFLTYFQNEAQLEKSRLLSDRFSAERPKGSFSTLEIQRTEQGDSAMYLCASSLAQGEGYTFGSGTRLTVV.

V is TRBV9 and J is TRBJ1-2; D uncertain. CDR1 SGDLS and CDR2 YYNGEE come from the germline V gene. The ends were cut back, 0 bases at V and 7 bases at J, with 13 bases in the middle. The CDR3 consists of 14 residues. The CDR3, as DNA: TGTGCCAGCAGCGTAGGAAGACATCCGGGTGGCTACACCTTC. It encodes CASSVGRHPGGYTF.

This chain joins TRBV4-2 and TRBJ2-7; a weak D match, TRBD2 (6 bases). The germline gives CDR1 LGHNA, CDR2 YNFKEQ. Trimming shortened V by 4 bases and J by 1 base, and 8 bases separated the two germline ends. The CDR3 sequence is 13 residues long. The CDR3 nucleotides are TGTGCCAGCAGCCCCCGGGGGTCCTACGAGCAGTACTTC. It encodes CASSPRGSYEQYF.

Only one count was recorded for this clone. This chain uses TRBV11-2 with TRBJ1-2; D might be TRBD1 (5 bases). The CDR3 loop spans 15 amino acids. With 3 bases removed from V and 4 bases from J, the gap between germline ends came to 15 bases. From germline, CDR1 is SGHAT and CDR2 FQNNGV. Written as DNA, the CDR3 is TGTGCCAGCAGCTTCCCCGGAGGGGCCCGCTATGGCTACACCTTC. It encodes CASSFPGGARYGYTF.

The CDR3 nucleotides read TGTGCCAGCAGCAAAGGCGGGAACACCGGGGAGCTGTTTTTT. Amino acids: CASSKGGNTGELFF. V usage is TRBV7-6 and J usage is TRBJ2-2; D is undetermined. Germline values: CDR1 SGHVS, CDR2 FNYEAQ. Trimming cost V 5 bases and J 1 base, with 8 bases left between them. This CDR3 contains 14 residues.

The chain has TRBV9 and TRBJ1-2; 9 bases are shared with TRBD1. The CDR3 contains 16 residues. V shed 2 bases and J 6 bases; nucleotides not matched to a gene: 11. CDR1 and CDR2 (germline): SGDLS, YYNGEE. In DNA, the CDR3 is TGTGCCAGCAGCGTGGGGCCTGGGACAGGGAAGGATGGCTACACCTTC. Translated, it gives CASSVGPGTGKDGYTF.

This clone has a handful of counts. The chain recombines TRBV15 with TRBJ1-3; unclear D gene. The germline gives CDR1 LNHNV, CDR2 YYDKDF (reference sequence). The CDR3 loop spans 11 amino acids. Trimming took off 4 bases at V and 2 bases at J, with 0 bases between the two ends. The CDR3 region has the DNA TGTGCCACCAGCACTGGAAACACCATATATTTT. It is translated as CATSTGNTIYF.

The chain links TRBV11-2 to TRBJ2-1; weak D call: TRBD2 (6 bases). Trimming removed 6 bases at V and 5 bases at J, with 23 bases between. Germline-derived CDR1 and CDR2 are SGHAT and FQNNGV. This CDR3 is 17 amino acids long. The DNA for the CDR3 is TGTGCCAGCAGTTCCTACAGTCTAGCGCGAGCGAACAATGAGCAGTTCTTC. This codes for CASSSYSLARANNEQFF.

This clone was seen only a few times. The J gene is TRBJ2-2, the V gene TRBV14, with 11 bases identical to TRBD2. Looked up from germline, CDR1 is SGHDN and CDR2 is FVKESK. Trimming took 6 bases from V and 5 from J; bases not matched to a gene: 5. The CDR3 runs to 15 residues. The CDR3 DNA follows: TGTGCCAGCAGACTAGCGGGAGCAGGGACCGGGGAGCTGTTTTTT. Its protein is CASRLAGAGTGELFF. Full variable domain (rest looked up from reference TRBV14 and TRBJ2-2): EAGVTQFPSHSVIEKGQTVTLRCDPISGHDNLYWYRRVMGKEIKFLLHFVKESKQDESGMPNNRFLAERTGGTYSTLKVQPAELEDSGVYFCASRLAGAGTGELFFGEGSRLTVL.

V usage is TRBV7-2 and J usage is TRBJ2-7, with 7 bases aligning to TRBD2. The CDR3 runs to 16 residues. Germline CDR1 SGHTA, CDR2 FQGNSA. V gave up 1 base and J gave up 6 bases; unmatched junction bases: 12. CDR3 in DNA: TGTGCCAGCAGCTTAGGCTTCGCTAGCGGCCCCCGCGAGCAGTACTTC. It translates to CASSLGFASGPREQYF.

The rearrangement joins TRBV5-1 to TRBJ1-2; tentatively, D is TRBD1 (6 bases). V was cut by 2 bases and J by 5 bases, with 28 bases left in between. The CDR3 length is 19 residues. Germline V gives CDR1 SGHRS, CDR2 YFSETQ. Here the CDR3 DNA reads TGCGCCAGCAGCTTTTCAAGTGTAATCGGGACAAGGGGGAATTATGGCTACACCTTC. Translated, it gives CASSFSSVIGTRGNYGYTF.

The CDR3 spells CSVGARLAEYNEQFF. The CDR3 coding sequence is TGCAGCGTTGGGGCCAGACTAGCGGAGTACAATGAGCAGTTCTTC. The chain uses TRBV29-1 and TRBJ2-1, with 9 bases fitting TRBD2. Germline V gives CDR1 SQVTM, CDR2 ANQGSEA. After removal of 4 bases from V and 4 bases from J, the junction contained 8 bases not matched to a gene. This CDR3 comprises 15 residues.

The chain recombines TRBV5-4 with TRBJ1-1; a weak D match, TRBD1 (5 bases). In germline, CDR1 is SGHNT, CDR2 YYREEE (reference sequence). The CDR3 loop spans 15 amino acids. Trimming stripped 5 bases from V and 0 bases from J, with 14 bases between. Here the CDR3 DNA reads TGTGCCAGCAGGGTTCAGGGTTCCATGAACACTGAAGCTTTCTTT. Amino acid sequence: CASRVQGSMNTEAFF.

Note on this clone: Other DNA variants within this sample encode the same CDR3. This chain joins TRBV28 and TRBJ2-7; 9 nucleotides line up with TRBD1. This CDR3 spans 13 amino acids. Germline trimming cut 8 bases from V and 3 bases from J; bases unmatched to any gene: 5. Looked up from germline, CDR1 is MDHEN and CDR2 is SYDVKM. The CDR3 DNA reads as TGTGCCAGCGGTCCGGGACAGGGCTACGAGCAGTACTTC. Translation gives CASGPGQGYEQYF.

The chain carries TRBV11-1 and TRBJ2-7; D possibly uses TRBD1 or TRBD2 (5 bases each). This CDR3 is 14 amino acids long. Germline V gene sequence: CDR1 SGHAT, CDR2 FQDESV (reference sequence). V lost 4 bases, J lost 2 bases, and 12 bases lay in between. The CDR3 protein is CASSSLGDPYEQYF. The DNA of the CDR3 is TGTGCCAGCAGCTCCCTAGGGGACCCCTACGAGCAGTACTTC.

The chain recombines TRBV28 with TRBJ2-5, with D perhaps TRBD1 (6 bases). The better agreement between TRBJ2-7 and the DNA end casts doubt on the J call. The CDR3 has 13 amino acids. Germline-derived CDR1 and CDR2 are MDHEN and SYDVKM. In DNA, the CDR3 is TGTGCCATAGGCCGACAGGATACATACGAGCAGTACTTC. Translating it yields CAIGRQDTYEQYF.

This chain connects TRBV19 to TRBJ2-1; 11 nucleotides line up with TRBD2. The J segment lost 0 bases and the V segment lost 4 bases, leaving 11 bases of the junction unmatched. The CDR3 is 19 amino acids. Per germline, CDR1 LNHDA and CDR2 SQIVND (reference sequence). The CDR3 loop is CASSRGEPSGRSSYNEQFF. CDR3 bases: TGTGCCAGTAGTAGAGGGGAACCTAGCGGGAGGTCCTCCTACAATGAGCAGTTCTTC.

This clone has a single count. The CDR3 sequence is CASSYGGENSPLHF. CDR3 bases: TGTGCCAGCAGTTATGGGGGGGAGAATTCACCCCTCCACTTT. The chain joins TRBV6-5 to TRBJ1-6; D perhaps matches TRBD1 (5 bases). The CDR3 has 14 residues. V was shortened by 3 bases and J by 7 bases, with 10 bases between the two germline ends. Germline loops: CDR1 MNHEY, CDR2 SVGAGI.

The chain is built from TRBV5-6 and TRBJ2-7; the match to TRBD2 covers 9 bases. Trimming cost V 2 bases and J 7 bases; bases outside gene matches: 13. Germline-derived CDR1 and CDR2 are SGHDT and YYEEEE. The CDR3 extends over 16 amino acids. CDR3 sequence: CASSFFGVAGEGEQYF. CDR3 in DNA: TGTGCCAGCAGCTTTTTCGGCGTAGCGGGAGAAGGGGAGCAGTACTTC.

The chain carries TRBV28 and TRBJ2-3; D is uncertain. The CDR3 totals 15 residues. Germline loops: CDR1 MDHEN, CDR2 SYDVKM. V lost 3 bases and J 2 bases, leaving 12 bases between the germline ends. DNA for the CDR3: TGTGCCAGCAGTTTGGGCGGAGTCTTCACAGATACGCAGTATTTT. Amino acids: CASSLGGVFTDTQYF.

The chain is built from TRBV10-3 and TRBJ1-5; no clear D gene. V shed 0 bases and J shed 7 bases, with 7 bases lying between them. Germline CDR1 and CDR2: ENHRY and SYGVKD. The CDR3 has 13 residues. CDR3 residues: CAISESRGQPQHF. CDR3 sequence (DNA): TGTGCCATCAGTGAGTCTCGGGGACAGCCCCAGCATTTT.

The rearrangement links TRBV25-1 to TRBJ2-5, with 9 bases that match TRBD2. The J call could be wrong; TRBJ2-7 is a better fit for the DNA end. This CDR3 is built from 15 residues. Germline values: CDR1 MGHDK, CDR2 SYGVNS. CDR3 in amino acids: CASSELAGGRNEQYF. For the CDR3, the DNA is TGTGCCAGCAGTGAATTGGCGGGAGGGAGGAACGAGCAGTACTTC.

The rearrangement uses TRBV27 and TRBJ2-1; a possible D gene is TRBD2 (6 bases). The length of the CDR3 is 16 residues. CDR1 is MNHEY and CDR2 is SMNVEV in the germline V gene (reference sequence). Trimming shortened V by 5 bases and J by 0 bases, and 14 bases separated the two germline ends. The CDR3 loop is CASSRGNSGSYNEQFF. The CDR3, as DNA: TGTGCCAGCAGTCGCGGGAACTCAGGCTCCTACAATGAGCAGTTCTTC.

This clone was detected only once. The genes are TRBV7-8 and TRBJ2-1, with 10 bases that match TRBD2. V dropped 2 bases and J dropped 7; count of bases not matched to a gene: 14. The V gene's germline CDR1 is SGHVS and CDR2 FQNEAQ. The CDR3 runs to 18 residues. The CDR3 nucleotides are TGTGCCAGCAGCTTATTGTCTAGCGGGAGTGCTCTCGGGAATGAGCAGTTCTTC. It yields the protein CASSLLSSGSALGNEQFF.

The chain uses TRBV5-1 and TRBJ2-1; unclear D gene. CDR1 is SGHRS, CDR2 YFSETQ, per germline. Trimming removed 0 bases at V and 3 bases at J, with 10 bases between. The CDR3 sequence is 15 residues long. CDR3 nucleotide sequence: TGCGCCAGCAGCTTGGGTTCACCAGGCTACAATGAGCAGTTCTTC. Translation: CASSLGSPGYNEQFF.

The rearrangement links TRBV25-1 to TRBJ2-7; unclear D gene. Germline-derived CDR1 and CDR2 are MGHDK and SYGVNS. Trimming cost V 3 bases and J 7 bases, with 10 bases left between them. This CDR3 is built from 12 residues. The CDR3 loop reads CASSDYQEEQYF. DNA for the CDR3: TGTGCCAGCAGTGACTATCAGGAGGAGCAGTACTTC.

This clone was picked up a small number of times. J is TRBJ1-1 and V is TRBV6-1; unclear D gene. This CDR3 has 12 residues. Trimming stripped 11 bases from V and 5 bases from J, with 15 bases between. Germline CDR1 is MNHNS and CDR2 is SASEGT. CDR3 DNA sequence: TGTGCCCACGGTAGACGAGGGACTGAAGCTTTCTTT. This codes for CAHGRRGTEAFF.

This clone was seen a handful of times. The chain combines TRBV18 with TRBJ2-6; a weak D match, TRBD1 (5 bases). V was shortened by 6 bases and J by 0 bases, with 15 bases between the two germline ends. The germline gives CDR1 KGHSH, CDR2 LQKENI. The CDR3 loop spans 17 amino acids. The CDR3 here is CASSQRTPDSGANVLTF. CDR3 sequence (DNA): TGTGCCAGCTCGCAAAGGACACCTGACTCTGGGGCCAACGTCCTGACTTTC.

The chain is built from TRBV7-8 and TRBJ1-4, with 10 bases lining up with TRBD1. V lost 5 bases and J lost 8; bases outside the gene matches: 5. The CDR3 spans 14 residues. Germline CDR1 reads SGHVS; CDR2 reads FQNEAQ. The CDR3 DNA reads TGTGCCAGCAGCCCCGGACAGGGGGGGGAAAAACTGTTTTTT. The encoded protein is CASSPGQGGEKLFF.